This T cell receptor (beta chain) was identified during a study of regulatory T cells in long-lasting Graves disease. Background on the study: Over 5 years of antithyroid drugs with positive TSH receptor antibodies was taken to mean persistent Graves' disease. Points from the study as a whole: When disease was persistent, TRBV28, TRBJ1-2 and TRBJ2-5 were the favored segments. Newly diagnosed Graves' patients exceeded persistent ones in TCR diversity.

Sequencing libraries for TCR beta were prepared with iRepertoire HTBI primers and Arm-PCR of CDR3 regions. A single record per CDR3 protein comes from TCRdb applying MiXCR to the multiplex PCR reads. In the table there are approximately 440,000 distinct CDR3 sequences, 23% of which are singletons. Many counts were recorded for this clonotype. Antigen: not known. In germline, CDR1 is WSHSY, CDR2 SAAADI. The CDR3 sequence is 13 residues long. V was pared by 7 bases and J by 0 bases, with 10 bases between. Time point defined: persistent/refractory GD, antithyroid drugs over 5 years with positive TRAb. RNA isolated from PBMCs was used to make the TCR library.

The source of this sequence is a female donor with Graves disease. Sequences were derived from peripheral blood mononuclear cells (PBMCs), sampled when the disease was refractory, from a patient treated with antithyroid drugs. The V gene is TRBV10-2, the J gene TRBJ2-7, with D possibly matching TRBD1 (5 bases). The CDR3 is CASKGISSYEQYF. The CDR3 bases are TGCGCCAGCAAGGGGATAAGCTCCTACGAGCAGTACTTC.